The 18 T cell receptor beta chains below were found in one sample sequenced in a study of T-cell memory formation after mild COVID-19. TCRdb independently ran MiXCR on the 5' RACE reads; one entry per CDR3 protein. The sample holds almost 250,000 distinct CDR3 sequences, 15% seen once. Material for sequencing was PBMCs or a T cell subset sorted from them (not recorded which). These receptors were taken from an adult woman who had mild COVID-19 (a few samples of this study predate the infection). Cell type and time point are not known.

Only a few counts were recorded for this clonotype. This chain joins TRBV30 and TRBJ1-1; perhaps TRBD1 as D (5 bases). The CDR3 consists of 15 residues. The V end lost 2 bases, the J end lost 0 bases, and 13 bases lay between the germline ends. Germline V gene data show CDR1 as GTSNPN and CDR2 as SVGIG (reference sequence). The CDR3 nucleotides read TGTGCCTGGAGTCCGGCAGGGCGTATGAACACTGAAGCTTTCTTT. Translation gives CAWSPAGRMNTEAFF.

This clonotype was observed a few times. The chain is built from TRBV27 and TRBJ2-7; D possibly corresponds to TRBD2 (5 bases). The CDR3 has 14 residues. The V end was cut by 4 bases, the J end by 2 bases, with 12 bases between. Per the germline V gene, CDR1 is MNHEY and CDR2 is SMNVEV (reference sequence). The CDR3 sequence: CASSSRGSAYEQYF. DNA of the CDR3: TGTGCCAGCAGTTCGAGAGGGAGCGCCTACGAGCAGTACTTC.

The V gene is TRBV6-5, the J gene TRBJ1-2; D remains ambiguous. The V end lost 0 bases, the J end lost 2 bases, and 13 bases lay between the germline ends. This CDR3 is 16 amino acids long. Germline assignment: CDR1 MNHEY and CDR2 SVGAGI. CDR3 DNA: TGTGCCAGCAGTTACTCGACGGCCTCCCGCAACTATGGCTACACCTTC. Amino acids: CASSYSTASRNYGYTF.

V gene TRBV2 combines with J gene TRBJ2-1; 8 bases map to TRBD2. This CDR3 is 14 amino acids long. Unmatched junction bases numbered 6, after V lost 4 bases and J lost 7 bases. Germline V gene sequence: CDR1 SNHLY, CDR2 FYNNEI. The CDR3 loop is CASSAGGVGNEQFF. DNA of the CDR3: TGTGCCAGCAGTGCCGGGGGGGTCGGGAATGAGCAGTTCTTC. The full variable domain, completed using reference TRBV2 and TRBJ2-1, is EPEVTQTPSHQVTQMGQEVILRCVPISNHLYFYWYRQILGQKVEFLVSFYNNEISEKSEIFDDQFSVERPDGSNFTLKIRSTKLEDSAMYFCASSAGGVGNEQFFGPGTRLTVL.

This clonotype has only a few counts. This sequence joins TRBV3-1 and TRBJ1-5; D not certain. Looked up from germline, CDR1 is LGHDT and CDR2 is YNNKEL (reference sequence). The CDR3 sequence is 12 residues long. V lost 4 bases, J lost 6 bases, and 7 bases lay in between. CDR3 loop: CASSPRGQPQHF. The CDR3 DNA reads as TGTGCCAGCAGCCCTCGGGGTCAGCCCCAGCATTTT.

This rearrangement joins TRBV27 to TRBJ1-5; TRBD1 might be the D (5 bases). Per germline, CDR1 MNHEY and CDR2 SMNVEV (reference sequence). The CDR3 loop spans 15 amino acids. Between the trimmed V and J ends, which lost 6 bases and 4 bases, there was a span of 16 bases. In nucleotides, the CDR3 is TGTGCCAGCAGCTTCGCGGGGCTGGGAAATCAGCCCCAGCATTTT. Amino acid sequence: CASSFAGLGNQPQHF.

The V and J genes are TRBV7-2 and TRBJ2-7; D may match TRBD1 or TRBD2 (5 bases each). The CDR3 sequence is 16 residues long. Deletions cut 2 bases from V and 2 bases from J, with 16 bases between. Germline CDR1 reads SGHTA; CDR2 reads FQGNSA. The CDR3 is CASSLLSRGETYEQYF. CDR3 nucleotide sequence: TGTGCCAGCAGCTTACTCTCAAGAGGGGAAACCTACGAGCAGTACTTC.

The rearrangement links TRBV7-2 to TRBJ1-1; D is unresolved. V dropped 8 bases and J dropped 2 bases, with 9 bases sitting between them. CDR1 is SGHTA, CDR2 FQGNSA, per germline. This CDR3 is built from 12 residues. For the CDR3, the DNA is TGTGCCAGCCGGTACCCAAACACTGAAGCTTTCTTT. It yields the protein CASRYPNTEAFF.

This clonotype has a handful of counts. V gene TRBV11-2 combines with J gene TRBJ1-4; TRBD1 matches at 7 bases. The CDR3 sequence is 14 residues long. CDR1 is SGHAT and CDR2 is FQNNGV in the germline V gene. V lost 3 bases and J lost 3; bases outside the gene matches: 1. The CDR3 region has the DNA TGTGCCAGCAGCTTCCAGGGGGCTAATGAAAAACTGTTTTTT. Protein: CASSFQGANEKLFF.

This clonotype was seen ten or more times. CDR3 residues: CSASPGQGLASEQFF. CDR3 nucleotides: TGCAGTGCGAGTCCGGGACAGGGCTTAGCAAGTGAGCAGTTCTTC. V usage is TRBV20-1 and J usage is TRBJ2-1; 9 positions agree with TRBD1. V dropped 6 bases and J dropped 9; count of bases not matched to a gene: 15. The CDR3 is made up of 15 amino acids. The germline CDR1 and CDR2 sequences are DFQATT and SNEGSKA (reference sequence).

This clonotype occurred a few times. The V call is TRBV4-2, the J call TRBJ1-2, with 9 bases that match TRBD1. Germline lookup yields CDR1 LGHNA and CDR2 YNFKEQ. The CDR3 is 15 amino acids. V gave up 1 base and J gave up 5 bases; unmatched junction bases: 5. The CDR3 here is CASSQAADRGYGYTF. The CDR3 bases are TGTGCCAGCAGCCAAGCGGCGGACAGGGGATATGGCTACACCTTC.

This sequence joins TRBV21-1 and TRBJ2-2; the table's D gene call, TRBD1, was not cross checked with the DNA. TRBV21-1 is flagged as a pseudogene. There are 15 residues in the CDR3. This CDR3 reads CASSEGQSNTGELFF. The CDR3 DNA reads TGTGCCAGCAGCGAGGGACAGTCGAACACCGGGGAGCTGTTTTTT.

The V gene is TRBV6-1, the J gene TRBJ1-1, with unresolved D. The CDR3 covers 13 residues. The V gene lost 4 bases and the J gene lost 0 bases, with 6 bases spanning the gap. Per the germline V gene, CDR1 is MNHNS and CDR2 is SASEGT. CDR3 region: CASSAQMNTEAFF. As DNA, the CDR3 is TGTGCCAGCAGTGCCCAGATGAACACTGAAGCTTTCTTT.

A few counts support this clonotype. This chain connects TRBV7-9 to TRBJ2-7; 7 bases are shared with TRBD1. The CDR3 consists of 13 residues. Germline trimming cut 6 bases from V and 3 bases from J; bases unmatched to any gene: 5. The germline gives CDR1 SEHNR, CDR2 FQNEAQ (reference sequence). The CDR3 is CASRTTGVYEQYF. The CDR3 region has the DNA TGTGCCAGCAGAACCACAGGGGTCTACGAGCAGTACTTC.

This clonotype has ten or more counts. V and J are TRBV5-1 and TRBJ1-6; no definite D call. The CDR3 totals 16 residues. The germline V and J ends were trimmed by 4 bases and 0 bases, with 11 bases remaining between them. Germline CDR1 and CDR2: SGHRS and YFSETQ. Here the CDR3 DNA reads TGCGCCAGCAGCCAACGGGGAAGCTCCTATAATTCACCCCTCCACTTT. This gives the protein CASSQRGSSYNSPLHF.

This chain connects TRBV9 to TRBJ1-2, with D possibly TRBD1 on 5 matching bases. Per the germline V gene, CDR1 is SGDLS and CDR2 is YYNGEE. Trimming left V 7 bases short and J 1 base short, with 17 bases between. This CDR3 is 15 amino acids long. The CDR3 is CASRAQPRDNYGYTF. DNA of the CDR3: TGTGCCAGCCGGGCCCAACCCAGGGATAACTATGGCTACACCTTC.

CDR3 loop: CASSGKRGGTDTQYF. The CDR3, as DNA: TGCGCCAGCAGCGGCAAGCGGGGGGGCACAGATACGCAGTATTTT. The chain carries TRBV5-1 and TRBJ2-3; 9 bases are a match to TRBD2. In germline, CDR1 is SGHRS, CDR2 YFSETQ. The CDR3 totals 15 residues. V shed 4 bases and J 1 base; nucleotides not matched to a gene: 4.

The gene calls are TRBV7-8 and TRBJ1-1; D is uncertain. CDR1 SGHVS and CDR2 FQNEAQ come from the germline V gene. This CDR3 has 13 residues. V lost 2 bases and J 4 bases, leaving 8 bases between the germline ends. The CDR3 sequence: CASSLYVTTEAFF. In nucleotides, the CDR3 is TGTGCCAGCAGCTTATACGTCACCACTGAAGCTTTCTTT.